This TCR beta chain was recorded in a study of breast tumors, draining lymph nodes, adjacent tissues. General study results and limits: Compared with basal-like, luminal-like tumors shared significantly more repertoire with nontumor tissue.

Axillary draining lymph nodes of breast cancer patients supplied the node samples. MiXCR was run by TCRdb on the multiplex PCR reads, yielding one entry per CDR3 protein. The sample includes some 250,000 distinct CDR3 sequences, 30% to 35% seen only once; the top ten take about 3.3%. Germline V gene lookup returns CDR1 MNHNS and CDR2 SASEGT. The CDR3 spans 16 residues. Trimming cost V 6 bases and J 1 base; bases outside gene matches: 8. About this clonotype itself: The antigen is unknown.

Specimen: axillary lymph node tissue. The genes are TRBV6-1 and TRBJ1-5; 8 bases agree with TRBD1. This receptor was taken from a female donor with breast cancer. Some clones in this sample may be carry-over from other donors' samples. CDR3 residues: CASSQRTGPSNQPQHF. The CDR3 nucleotides are TGTGCCAGCAGCCAAAGGACAGGGCCCAGCAATCAGCCCCAGCATTTT.